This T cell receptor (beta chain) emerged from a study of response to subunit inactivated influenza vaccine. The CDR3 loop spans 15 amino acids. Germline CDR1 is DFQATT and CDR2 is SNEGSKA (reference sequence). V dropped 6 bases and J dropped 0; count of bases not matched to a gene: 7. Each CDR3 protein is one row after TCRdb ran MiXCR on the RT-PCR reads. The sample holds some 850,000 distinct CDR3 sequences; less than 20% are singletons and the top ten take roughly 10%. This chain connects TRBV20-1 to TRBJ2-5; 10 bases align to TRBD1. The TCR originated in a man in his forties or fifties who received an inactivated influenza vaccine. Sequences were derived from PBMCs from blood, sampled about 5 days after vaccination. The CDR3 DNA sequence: TGCAGTGCATTTCCCGGACAGGGGGACCAAGAGACCCAGTACTTC. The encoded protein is CSAFPGQGDQETQYF.